The 8 T cell receptor beta chains reported below all come from one sample, sequenced in a study of T cells in Graves' hyperthyroidism and ophthalmopathy. TCR beta CDR3 region amplification was performed from RNA transcripts. HTBI primers drove first-round RT-PCR of the TCR CDR3. TCRdb reprocessed the multiplex PCR reads via MiXCR and lists one record per CDR3 protein. The table has fewer than 400,000 distinct CDR3 sequences, around 14% seen once; the top ten hold about 30%. The source material was blood. These receptors all come from a woman younger than 35 with Graves' hyperthyroidism that later progressed to Graves' ophthalmopathy.

Ten or more counts support this clonotype. The chain joins TRBV27 to TRBJ2-7; tentatively, D is TRBD1 (6 bases). Trimming removed 4 bases from V and 5 bases from J, with 15 bases in between. The CDR3 runs 14 residues. Germline loops: CDR1 MNHEY, CDR2 SMNVEV (reference sequence). Here the CDR3 reads CASSSRQALDEQYF. The CDR3 DNA reads as TGTGCCAGCAGTTCCCGACAGGCTCTTGACGAGCAGTACTTC.

The genes are TRBV28 and TRBJ2-1; 7 positions match TRBD2. CDR3 length equals 13 residues. The V gene end was trimmed by 7 bases and the J gene end by 8 bases; junction bases not matched to a gene: 8. Germline CDR1 is MDHEN and CDR2 is SYDVKM. The CDR3 loop is CASKASGGYEQFF. As DNA, the CDR3 is TGTGCCAGCAAGGCTAGCGGCGGCTATGAGCAGTTCTTC.

This chain joins TRBV3-1 and TRBJ2-7; no clear D. CDR3 length: 15 amino acids. The germline gives CDR1 LGHDT, CDR2 YNNKEL (reference sequence). Trimming removed 0 bases at V and 9 bases at J, with 18 bases between. In DNA form, the CDR3 reads TGTGCCAGCAGCCAAGATGGGTTCCGGGCCCAGCGGCAGTACTTC. Protein sequence: CASSQDGFRAQRQYF.

In this sample, this clonotype turned up once. V is TRBV29-1 and J is TRBJ2-6; 10 positions match TRBD1. This CDR3 is 15 amino acids long. The germline V gene encodes CDR1 SQVTM and CDR2 ANQGSEA. The V gene end was trimmed by 5 bases and the J gene end by 2 bases; junction bases not matched to a gene: 3. Here the CDR3 reads CSVWTGGTGANVLTF. CDR3 bases: TGCAGCGTTTGGACAGGGGGGACTGGGGCCAACGTCCTGACTTTC.

This clonotype appeared many times. The chain joins TRBV7-8 to TRBJ2-7; TRBD2 might be the D (5 bases). The CDR3 covers 14 residues. In germline, CDR1 is SGHVS, CDR2 FQNEAQ. Trimming stripped 5 bases from V and 4 bases from J, with 15 bases between. The CDR3 loop reads CASSEVSEDYEQYF. The CDR3 DNA reads as TGTGCCAGCAGCGAGGTGTCGGAGGATTACGAGCAGTACTTC.

In its sample, this clonotype was seen many times. This chain joins TRBV7-2 and TRBJ2-7, with D tentatively TRBD2 (5 bases). The CDR3 sequence is 13 residues long. Germline CDR1 is SGHTA and CDR2 is FQGNSA. V was shortened by 7 bases and J by 6 bases, with 16 bases between the two germline ends. The CDR3 DNA reads as TGTGCCAGCAACGAGGGAAATGTTGGCGAGCAGTACTTC. Protein: CASNEGNVGEQYF.

This clonotype occurred many times. V is TRBV6-1 and J is TRBJ1-6; D remains ambiguous. The CDR3 sequence is 15 residues long. The V gene's germline CDR1 is MNHNS and CDR2 SASEGT. Trimming shortened V by 6 bases and J by 10 bases, and 19 bases separated the two germline ends. The CDR3 DNA reads as TGTGCCAGCAGCCTGTGGTGGAGGGAAGGGTCACCCCTCCACTTT. It translates to CASSLWWREGSPLHF.

The gene calls are TRBV6-2 or TRBV6-3 and TRBJ1-3; D remains unclear. V shed 6 bases and J shed 0 bases, with 12 bases lying between them. Germline CDR1 MNHEY, CDR2 SVGEGT. CDR3 length: 15 residues. The CDR3 spells CASSPSDTSGNTIYF. As DNA, the CDR3 is TGTGCCAGCAGCCCCTCAGATACCTCTGGAAACACCATATATTTT.